This TCR beta chain is from a study of blood T cell repertoires in COVID-19. On the study more broadly: The study drew acute and convalescent COVID-19 samples from the United States, Italy and Spain.

After removal of 4 bases from V and 4 bases from J, the junction contained 6 bases not matched to a gene. Looked up from germline, CDR1 is SGHRS and CDR2 is YFSETQ. This CDR3 spans 15 amino acids. The repertoire was sequenced with immunoSEQ multiplex PCR; TCRdb's copy has only in-frame clones and lacks some. The table has some 260,000 clones, approximately 80% seen once. V and J are TRBV5-1 and TRBJ2-2; 8 bases are a match to TRBD2. The clonotype was recovered from a woman aged 40 to 55 with active or convalescent COVID-19. The sequenced sample was peripheral blood. CDR3 sequence (DNA): TGCGCCAGCAGCCCAGCGGGGGTGACCACCGGGGAGCTGTTTTTT. Translation: CASSPAGVTTGELFF.